These 3 T cell receptor beta chains share one sample of origin, sequenced in a study of T cell responses to AZD1222 COVID-19 vaccine. The method was immunoSEQ multiplex PCR; TCRdb's version includes in-frame clones alone and lacks a portion of them. The table shows around 150,000 clones, with around 93% occurring only once. Sequencing used peripheral blood, obtained on day 0 of AZD1222 vaccination. These receptors were obtained from an adult in good health.

J is TRBJ2-1 and V is TRBV9; TRBD1 or TRBD2 may be the D gene (7 bases each). Trimming left V 4 bases short and J 0 bases short, with 14 bases between. Germline V gene lookup returns CDR1 SGDLS and CDR2 YYNGEE. This CDR3 is built from 16 residues. This chain's CDR3 is CASSLTGEGSYNEQFF. CDR3 DNA: TGTGCCAGCAGCCTTACAGGGGAGGGCTCCTACAATGAGCAGTTCTTC.

V gene TRBV15 combines with J gene TRBJ1-1; D is ambiguous. Germline V gene sequence: CDR1 LNHNV, CDR2 YYDKDF (reference sequence). This CDR3 has 14 residues. V was clipped by 0 bases and J by 1 base, with 6 bases between them. CDR3 bases: TGTGCCACCAGCAGAGATCGGCAGAACACTGAAGCTTTCTTT. Translation: CATSRDRQNTEAFF.

The chain recombines TRBV19 with TRBJ1-5, with 8 bases that match TRBD1. CDR1 is LNHDA, CDR2 SQIVND, per germline (reference sequence). The CDR3 totals 15 residues. J lost 1 base, V lost 7 bases, and 6 bases had no gene match. The CDR3 loop reads CASTTRGPSNQPQHF. The CDR3 nucleotides are TGTGCCAGTACGACCAGGGGGCCGAGCAATCAGCCCCAGCATTTT.